The next 23 T cell receptor beta chains were all read from a single sample in a study of monozygotic twins with inflammatory bowel disease. TCRdb processed the 5' RACE reads again and assigns one entry to each CDR3 protein, with no DNA. Listed are more than 85,000 distinct CDR3 sequences; around 12% falls within the top ten. The sample taken for sequencing was blood. These receptors came from a human donor with ulcerative colitis or Crohn's disease, or a healthy co-twin of an affected twin (not recorded which).

The V and J genes are TRBV15 and TRBJ1-6. Germline V CDR1 and CDR2: LNHNV, YYDKDF (reference sequence). The CDR3 consists of 13 residues. CDR3 protein: CATSRGGNSPLHF.

CDR3 region: CASRDLYGYTF. The chain has TRBV19 and TRBJ1-2; TCRdb names TRBD1, which stays unverified in the absence of DNA. This CDR3 contains 11 residues. CDR1 and CDR2 from the germline V gene are LNHDA and SQIVND (reference sequence).

The rearrangement links TRBV10-3 to TRBJ1-1; absent DNA, TCRdb's TRBD1 call cannot be checked. The CDR3 totals 15 residues. The germline CDR1 and CDR2 sequences are ENHRY and SYGVKD. The CDR3 sequence is CAISEFGTGDTEAFF.

The rearrangement uses TRBV6-2 or TRBV6-3 and TRBJ2-7. There are 11 residues in the CDR3. CDR1 is MNHEY, CDR2 SVGEGT, per germline. Here the CDR3 reads CASSSYAEQYF.

The chain links TRBV5-1 to TRBJ2-2; the TRBD1 assignment by TCRdb is unverifiable without DNA. Germline V gene lookup returns CDR1 SGHRS and CDR2 YFSETQ. The CDR3 covers 15 residues. The CDR3 here is CASSIGQANTGELFF.

The chain has TRBV29-1 and TRBJ1-2. CDR1 and CDR2 from the germline V gene are SQVTM and ANQGSEA. This CDR3 comprises 16 residues. CDR3 protein: CSVEDPTRRVGYGYTF.

The chain combines TRBV20-1 with TRBJ2-7. Germline V lookup: CDR1 DFQATT, CDR2 SNEGSKA (reference sequence). The CDR3 runs to 13 residues. The CDR3 sequence is CSASRREPYEQYF.

This chain links TRBV20-1 with TRBJ2-7. In germline, CDR1 is DFQATT, CDR2 SNEGSKA (reference sequence). This CDR3 contains 14 residues. The CDR3 protein is CSAIHFGTSYEQYF.

The rearrangement joins TRBV7-2 to TRBJ2-5; TCRdb names TRBD1, which stays unverified in the absence of DNA. Germline CDR1 is SGHTA and CDR2 is FQGNSA. This CDR3 has 14 amino acids. CDR3 sequence: CASTDWAGEETQYF.

This chain uses TRBV6-1 with TRBJ1-2; checking the TCRdb D call of TRBD1 is not possible without DNA. Per the germline V gene, CDR1 is MNHNS and CDR2 is SASEGT. The CDR3 sequence is 16 residues long. The CDR3 loop is CASSLSPYLRLYGYTF.

V and J are TRBV29-1 and TRBJ2-7; the D gene TCRdb calls, TRBD2, cannot be checked with no DNA. Germline lookup yields CDR1 SQVTM and CDR2 ANQGSEA. The CDR3 loop spans 14 amino acids. The CDR3 is CSVRGRLAGGEQYF.

V is TRBV5-6 and J is TRBJ2-3; absent DNA, TCRdb's TRBD2 call cannot be checked. The germline gives CDR1 SGHDT, CDR2 YYEEEE. The CDR3 loop spans 16 amino acids. The CDR3 region is CASSRGLAGVEDTQYF.

The chain links TRBV3-1 to TRBJ1-1. The CDR3 runs 15 residues. Germline V gene data show CDR1 as LGHDT and CDR2 as YNNKEL (reference sequence). CDR3 region: CASSHWSGSNTEAFF.

The genes are TRBV4-1 and TRBJ2-2; TCRdb reports TRBD2, a call that lacks DNA to check it against. Germline V gene data show CDR1 as MGHRA and CDR2 as YSYEKL. The CDR3 extends over 16 amino acids. The CDR3 loop reads CASSPLGTKYHGELFF.

Here the CDR3 reads CASSERLGAGQPQHF. The genes are TRBV6-1 and TRBJ1-5; TCRdb calls TRBD1, which cannot be checked without DNA. This CDR3 spans 15 amino acids. CDR1 is MNHNS, CDR2 SASEGT, per germline.

This chain connects TRBV29-1 to TRBJ2-4; TCRdb's D call, TRBD2, is unchecked because there is no DNA. Germline values: CDR1 SQVTM, CDR2 ANQGSEA. The CDR3 loop spans 13 amino acids. The CDR3 protein is CSAGAGERNIQYF.

The chain combines TRBV5-4 with TRBJ2-5; TCRdb's D call of TRBD1 is untestable without DNA. The CDR3 length is 15 residues. The V gene's germline CDR1 is SGHNT and CDR2 YYREEE (reference sequence). The CDR3 region is CASSLGQGGDETQYF.

This chain joins TRBV7-9 and TRBJ2-5; as DNA is missing, the TRBD1 call by TCRdb cannot be tested. The length of the CDR3 is 14 residues. Germline assignment: CDR1 SEHNR and CDR2 FQNEAQ (reference sequence). The CDR3 sequence is CASSSGALKETQYF. The entire variable domain, with the rest obtained from reference TRBV7-9 and TRBJ2-5, is as follows: DTGVSQNPRHKITKRGQNVTFRCDPISEHNRLYWYRQTLGQGPEFLTYFQNEAQLEKSRLLSDRFSAERPKGSFSTLEIQRTEQGDSAMYLCASSSGALKETQYFGPGTRLLVL.

The J gene is TRBJ2-7, the V gene TRBV6-1. CDR1 is MNHNS and CDR2 is SASEGT in the germline V gene. The CDR3 extends over 13 amino acids. CDR3: CASSGTKSYEQYF.

The chain uses TRBV4-2 and TRBJ2-3; the D call of TRBD2 rests on TCRdb alone, since no DNA is present to check it. Per germline, CDR1 LGHNA and CDR2 YNFKEQ. The CDR3 spans 20 residues. The CDR3 is CASSQDGLAGSEGNTDTQYF.

The V call is TRBV20-1, the J call TRBJ2-3; TCRdb reports TRBD2, a call that lacks DNA to check it against. Germline CDR1 reads DFQATT; CDR2 reads SNEGSKA (reference sequence). This CDR3 comprises 16 residues. The CDR3 loop reads CSARDIGLAVTDTQYF.

CDR3 loop: CATSFIGEWANTEAFF. The rearrangement joins TRBV15 to TRBJ1-1. CDR1 LNHNV and CDR2 YYDKDF come from the germline V gene (reference sequence). The CDR3 length is 16 residues.

V and J are TRBV29-1 and TRBJ2-5; TCRdb's D gene call, TRBD1, goes unchecked for lack of DNA. This CDR3 has 12 residues. The germline V gene has CDR1 SQVTM and CDR2 ANQGSEA. CDR3: CSVDRGEETQYF.